Included here is one T cell receptor (beta chain) sequence, with context. This specimen belongs to a study of blood T cell repertoires in COVID-19. Across the study: Spain, Italy and the United States supplied samples that represented acute and convalescent COVID-19. T cells, B-cell-depleted T cells, or PBMCs provided the cDNA or gDNA that served as material.

As processed by the authors: Reference gene primer amplification in the assay estimated nucleated cell counts. Data came from immunoSEQ multiplex PCR; TCRdb stores just in-frame clones and leaves some out. V and J calls and clone size come straight from that table; D and trimming were deduced from the DNA. The data contain around 120,000 clones, 70% to 80% of them singletons. Trimming cost V 2 bases and J 5 bases, with 9 bases left between them. Germline lookup yields CDR1 MNHEY and CDR2 SVGEGT. CDR3 length: 13 residues. The rearrangement links TRBV6-2 or TRBV6-3 to TRBJ2-5; D is undetermined. This clonotype was sampled from a human donor in a cohort sampled during active COVID-19. The sequenced sample was peripheral blood. CDR3 amino acids: CASSYTPRETQYF. DNA of the CDR3: TGTGCCAGCAGTTACACCCCGCGGGAGACCCAGTACTTC.